These 18 T cell receptor beta chains were all obtained from the same sample, sequenced in a study of cytomegalovirus exposure and HLA in healthy donors. PCR involved 60 Vbeta and 13 Jbeta primers. Profiled with immunoSEQ multiplex PCR; TCRdb holds only in-frame clones, not every one. The data show fewer than 200,000 clones, with under 90% seen just once and roughly 1.5% held by the top ten. Sequencing was done on a sample of PBMCs. These TCRs come from a male donor in good health and CMV-seronegative.

V usage is TRBV2 and J usage is TRBJ2-1; 10 bases align to TRBD1. The V gene end was trimmed by 6 bases and the J gene end by 9 bases; junction bases not matched to a gene: 8. CDR1 and CDR2 (germline): SNHLY, FYNNEI. This CDR3 is 14 amino acids long. The CDR3 sequence is CASRETGGFSEQFF. CDR3 DNA sequence: TGTGCCAGCAGGGAGACAGGGGGCTTTAGTGAGCAGTTCTTC.

The rearrangement uses TRBV14 and TRBJ2-3; no clear D. Trimming removed 2 bases at V and 4 bases at J, with 13 bases between. Looked up from germline, CDR1 is SGHDN and CDR2 is FVKESK. The CDR3 runs to 15 residues. This chain's CDR3 is CASSQNLGPSDTQYF. The DNA of the CDR3 is TGTGCCAGCAGCCAAAACCTGGGCCCCTCAGATACGCAGTATTTT.

This chain joins TRBV6-5 and TRBJ1-6; 8 nucleotides align to TRBD1. CDR3 length: 14 residues. Per germline, CDR1 MNHEY and CDR2 SVGAGI. V was clipped by 6 bases and J by 6 bases; unmatched bases: 4. The DNA of the CDR3 is TGTGCCAGCAGATTCGACAGGGGTAATTCACCCCTCCACTTT. This translates into CASRFDRGNSPLHF.

The chain employs TRBV29-1 and TRBJ1-1; tentatively, D is TRBD1 (6 bases). The germline CDR1 and CDR2 sequences are SQVTM and ANQGSEA. Deletions cut 7 bases from V and 0 bases from J, with 15 bases between. The CDR3 runs 14 residues. This CDR3 is CSDDGGGMNTEAFF. The DNA for the CDR3 is TGCAGCGACGATGGCGGGGGCATGAACACTGAAGCTTTCTTT.

The chain is built from TRBV27 and TRBJ2-1, with D hard to call. Germline V gene data show CDR1 as MNHEY and CDR2 as SMNVEV (reference sequence). CDR3 length: 12 residues. The V end lost 5 bases, the J end lost 4 bases, and 6 bases lay between the germline ends. The CDR3 coding sequence is TGTGCCAGCAGTCGAGGTTACAATGAGCAGTTCTTC. It translates to CASSRGYNEQFF.

This CDR3 reads CSARESAGGPGDTQYF. CDR3 sequence (DNA): TGCAGCGCCCGAGAGTCTGCGGGAGGGCCCGGAGATACGCAGTATTTT. The rearrangement uses TRBV29-1 and TRBJ2-3, with TRBD2 identical over 9 bases. This CDR3 has 16 residues. Germline V gene sequence: CDR1 SQVTM, CDR2 ANQGSEA. The V segment lost 7 bases and the J segment 5 bases; nucleotides outside the gene matches: 16.

The V gene is TRBV28, the J gene TRBJ1-3; no reliable D call. V was trimmed by 6 bases and J by 4 bases, leaving 7 bases between them. The CDR3 length is 12 residues. The germline V gene has CDR1 MDHEN and CDR2 SYDVKM. CDR3 in amino acids: CASRTTGNTIYF. The CDR3 DNA sequence: TGTGCCAGCAGGACTACCGGAAACACCATATATTTT.

This chain uses TRBV6-5 with TRBJ2-1, with 8 nucleotides matching TRBD2. The germline V gene encodes CDR1 MNHEY and CDR2 SVGAGI. J was trimmed by 10 bases and V by 6 bases; bases with no gene match: 11. The CDR3 is made up of 14 amino acids. The CDR3 DNA follows: TGTGCCAGCAGAAGGGGAGCCTCGGGGGGGGAGCAGTTCTTC. Translation gives CASRRGASGGEQFF.

The V and J genes are TRBV6-1 and TRBJ1-1; weak D call: TRBD1 (6 bases). Trimming removed 3 bases from V and 4 bases from J, with 12 bases in between. CDR3 length equals 14 residues. The germline gives CDR1 MNHNS, CDR2 SASEGT. Here the CDR3 DNA reads TGTGCCAGCAGTGACTCAGGGGAGGGCACTGAAGCTTTCTTT. It yields the protein CASSDSGEGTEAFF.

The chain recombines TRBV5-8 with TRBJ2-1; TRBD1 agrees at 7 bases. The length of the CDR3 is 16 residues. V was clipped by 4 bases and J by 7 bases; unmatched bases: 14. CDR1 is SGHTS, CDR2 YDEGEE, per germline. DNA of the CDR3: TGTGCCAGCAGCGTCATTGCGAGGGGGCCTAAGAATGAGCAGTTCTTC. Its protein product is CASSVIARGPKNEQFF. The full variable domain, its missing parts supplied by reference TRBV5-8 and TRBJ2-1, is EAGVTQSPTHLIKTRGQQATLRCSPISGHTSVYWYQQALGLGLQFLLWYDEGEERNRGNFPPRFSGRQFPNYSSELNVNALELEDSALYLCASSVIARGPKNEQFFGPGTRLTVL.

The rearrangement joins TRBV7-6 to TRBJ2-7, with 9 bases fitting TRBD1. The CDR3 covers 15 residues. Germline CDR1 is SGHVS and CDR2 is FNYEAQ. Trimming removed 4 bases from V and 6 bases from J; junction bases left unmatched: 10. CDR3 coding DNA: TGTGCCAGCAGCTCAACCGGGACAGGGAAGATCGAGCAGTACTTC. It is translated as CASSSTGTGKIEQYF.

The DNA of the CDR3 is TGTGCCAGCAGCGTAGGCAGGGACAGTAGGAACACCATATATTTT. Protein sequence: CASSVGRDSRNTIYF. The chain carries TRBV9 and TRBJ1-3; TRBD1 agrees at 7 bases. Germline V gives CDR1 SGDLS, CDR2 YYNGEE. The V segment lost 0 bases and the J segment 7 bases; nucleotides outside the gene matches: 7. This CDR3 is 15 amino acids long.

This chain connects TRBV7-9 to TRBJ1-4; D perhaps matches TRBD1 (6 bases). The germline V gene encodes CDR1 SEHNR and CDR2 FQNEAQ (reference sequence). V was clipped by 1 base and J by 5 bases, with 11 bases between them. The CDR3 is 15 residues long. The CDR3 spells CASSLGSGENEKLFF. CDR3 DNA sequence: TGTGCCAGCAGCTTAGGGTCAGGGGAAAATGAAAAACTGTTTTTT. The whole variable domain, filled in from reference TRBV7-9 and TRBJ1-4, reads DTGVSQNPRHKITKRGQNVTFRCDPISEHNRLYWYRQTLGQGPEFLTYFQNEAQLEKSRLLSDRFSAERPKGSFSTLEIQRTEQGDSAMYLCASSLGSGENEKLFFGSGTQLSVL.

The chain uses TRBV7-2 and TRBJ1-4; 8 nucleotides agree with TRBD1. The CDR3 totals 15 residues. The J segment lost 4 bases and the V segment lost 1 base, leaving 2 bases of the junction unmatched. Germline V gene sequence: CDR1 SGHTA, CDR2 FQGNSA. CDR3 sequence: CASSLVTGGNEKLFF. In DNA form, the CDR3 reads TGTGCCAGCAGCTTAGTTACAGGGGGTAATGAAAAACTGTTTTTT.

The rearrangement joins TRBV4-1 to TRBJ2-5; 16 nucleotides agree with TRBD2. V shed 3 bases, J shed 3 bases, and the junction held 1 base outside the gene matches. The CDR3 spans 16 residues. CDR1 MGHRA and CDR2 YSYEKL come from the germline V gene. In DNA form, the CDR3 reads TGCGCCAGCAGCCAGGGACTAGCGGGGGGGGAAGAGACCCAGTACTTC. Protein sequence: CASSQGLAGGEETQYF.

This sequence joins TRBV7-8 and TRBJ2-7, with TRBD2 as a possible D gene (5 bases). V lost 4 bases to trimming and J lost 4 bases, with 11 bases between them. The CDR3 consists of 13 residues. Germline V gene lookup returns CDR1 SGHVS and CDR2 FQNEAQ. DNA for the CDR3: TGTGCCAGCAGCTCGAACCGAGGGTACGAGCAGTACTTC. This encodes CASSSNRGYEQYF.

V usage is TRBV19 and J usage is TRBJ1-1, with D tentatively TRBD1 (5 bases). Per germline, CDR1 LNHDA and CDR2 SQIVND (reference sequence). V was shortened by 3 bases and J by 6 bases, with 11 bases between the two germline ends. This CDR3 has 13 amino acids. CDR3 sequence (DNA): TGTGCCAGTAGTATGGAGGGGAGGTCTGAAGCTTTCTTT. Translating gives CASSMEGRSEAFF.

The chain carries TRBV6-5 and TRBJ1-3; no definite D call. The V gene's germline CDR1 is MNHEY and CDR2 SVGAGI. There are 12 residues in the CDR3. The V and J ends lost 6 bases and 4 bases respectively, with 7 bases between them. The DNA of the CDR3 is TGTGCCAGCAGGACACAGGGAAACACCATATATTTT. Translation gives CASRTQGNTIYF.